Listed below are T cell receptor beta chains from one sample, sequenced in a study of blood T cell repertoires in COVID-19. The protocol was immunoSEQ multiplex PCR, while the TCRdb copy is restricted to in-frame clones and leaves out a portion. The data contain around 200,000 clones, about 85% of them singletons. The source material was peripheral blood. These receptors all stem from a woman of 80 years or more with acute or convalescent COVID-19. The CDR3 runs from the conserved cysteine through the conserved F or W. A D gene is named only where the DNA matches it firmly. The size field is filled for only some rows; it gives once, few, many or a size class.

abundance: .; d_gene: .; j_gene: TRBJ2-5; v_gene: TRBV18; CDR3aa: CASSPQETQYF; CDR3nt: TGTGCCAGCTCCCCCCAGGAGACCCAGTACTTC
abundance: .; d_gene: TRBD2; j_gene: TRBJ2-4; v_gene: TRBV5-1; CDR3aa: CASSSRPGGSNIQYF; CDR3nt: TGCGCCAGCAGCTCCCGACCGGGGGGATCGAACATTCAGTACTTC
abundance: .; d_gene: .; j_gene: TRBJ2-5; v_gene: TRBV4-1; CDR3aa: CASSRLVSETQYF; CDR3nt: TGCGCCAGCAGCCGTCTCGTATCGGAGACCCAGTACTTC
abundance: .; d_gene: .; j_gene: TRBJ2-3; v_gene: TRBV18; CDR3aa: CASSRERKDTQYF; CDR3nt: TGTGCCAGCTCCCGAGAGCGGAAAGATACGCAGTATTTT
abundance: .; d_gene: .; j_gene: TRBJ1-1; v_gene: TRBV29-1; CDR3aa: CSVDWRTEAFF; CDR3nt: TGCAGCGTTGACTGGCGGACTGAAGCTTTCTTT
abundance: .; d_gene: .; j_gene: TRBJ1-5; v_gene: TRBV5-6; CDR3aa: CASSLLGANQPQHF; CDR3nt: TGTGCCAGCAGCTTACTGGGGGCTAATCAGCCCCAGCATTTT
abundance: .; d_gene: TRBD2; j_gene: TRBJ2-2; v_gene: TRBV6-6; CDR3aa: CASSFPSGRGTGELFF; CDR3nt: TGTGCCAGCAGTTTTCCTAGCGGGAGAGGTACCGGGGAGCTGTTTTTT
abundance: .; d_gene: .; j_gene: TRBJ1-5; v_gene: TRBV28; CDR3aa: CASILSRQAVWGSQPQHF; CDR3nt: TGTGCCAGCATCCTATCCAGACAGGCGGTATGGGGCAGTCAGCCCCAGCATTTT
abundance: .; d_gene: TRBD1; j_gene: TRBJ1-1; v_gene: TRBV6-6; CDR3aa: CASSYPFSTGFPEAFF; CDR3nt: TGTGCCAGCAGTTACCCCTTTTCGACAGGGTTCCCTGAAGCTTTCTTT
abundance: .; d_gene: TRBD1; j_gene: TRBJ1-4; v_gene: TRBV18; CDR3aa: CASSPDRDSSKLFF; CDR3nt: TGTGCCAGCTCACCGGACAGGGACTCGTCAAAACTGTTTTTT
abundance: .; d_gene: .; j_gene: TRBJ1-3; v_gene: TRBV7-6; CDR3aa: CASSKSAFSGNTIYF; CDR3nt: TGTGCCAGCAGCAAATCAGCGTTTTCTGGAAACACCATATATTTT
abundance: .; d_gene: .; j_gene: TRBJ2-7; v_gene: TRBV7-2; CDR3aa: CASSLGGQSYEQYF; CDR3nt: TGTGCCAGCAGCTTGGGGGGACAGTCCTACGAGCAGTACTTC
abundance: .; d_gene: .; j_gene: TRBJ2-2; v_gene: TRBV20-1; CDR3aa: CSASISNTGELFF; CDR3nt: TGCAGTGCTAGTATCTCGAACACCGGGGAGCTGTTTTTT
abundance: once; d_gene: TRBD2; j_gene: TRBJ2-5; v_gene: TRBV14; CDR3aa: CASSRRTSGNLETQYF; CDR3nt: TGTGCCAGCAGCCGGCGGACTAGCGGCAACCTAGAGACCCAGTACTTC
abundance: .; d_gene: TRBD1; j_gene: TRBJ1-2; v_gene: TRBV29-1; CDR3aa: CSVTGQMGGGYTF; CDR3nt: TGCAGCGTTACGGGACAGATGGGAGGCGGCTACACCTTC
abundance: once; d_gene: .; j_gene: TRBJ2-5; v_gene: TRBV6-5; CDR3aa: CASSYSRAKGETQYF; CDR3nt: TGTGCCAGCAGTTACTCTCGGGCTAAGGGGGAGACCCAGTACTTC
abundance: .; d_gene: TRBD2; j_gene: TRBJ2-1; v_gene: TRBV28; CDR3aa: CASSQPGLAANEQFF; CDR3nt: TGTGCCAGCAGCCAACCGGGACTAGCTGCGAATGAGCAGTTCTTC
abundance: .; d_gene: TRBD1; j_gene: TRBJ1-6; v_gene: TRBV7-2; CDR3aa: CASSLGDSSNSPLHF; CDR3nt: TGTGCCAGCAGCTTAGGGGACAGCTCTAATTCACCCCTCCACTTT
abundance: .; d_gene: .; j_gene: TRBJ2-4; v_gene: TRBV15; CDR3aa: CATSRDHYIQYF; CDR3nt: TGTGCCACCAGCAGAGATCATTACATTCAGTACTTC